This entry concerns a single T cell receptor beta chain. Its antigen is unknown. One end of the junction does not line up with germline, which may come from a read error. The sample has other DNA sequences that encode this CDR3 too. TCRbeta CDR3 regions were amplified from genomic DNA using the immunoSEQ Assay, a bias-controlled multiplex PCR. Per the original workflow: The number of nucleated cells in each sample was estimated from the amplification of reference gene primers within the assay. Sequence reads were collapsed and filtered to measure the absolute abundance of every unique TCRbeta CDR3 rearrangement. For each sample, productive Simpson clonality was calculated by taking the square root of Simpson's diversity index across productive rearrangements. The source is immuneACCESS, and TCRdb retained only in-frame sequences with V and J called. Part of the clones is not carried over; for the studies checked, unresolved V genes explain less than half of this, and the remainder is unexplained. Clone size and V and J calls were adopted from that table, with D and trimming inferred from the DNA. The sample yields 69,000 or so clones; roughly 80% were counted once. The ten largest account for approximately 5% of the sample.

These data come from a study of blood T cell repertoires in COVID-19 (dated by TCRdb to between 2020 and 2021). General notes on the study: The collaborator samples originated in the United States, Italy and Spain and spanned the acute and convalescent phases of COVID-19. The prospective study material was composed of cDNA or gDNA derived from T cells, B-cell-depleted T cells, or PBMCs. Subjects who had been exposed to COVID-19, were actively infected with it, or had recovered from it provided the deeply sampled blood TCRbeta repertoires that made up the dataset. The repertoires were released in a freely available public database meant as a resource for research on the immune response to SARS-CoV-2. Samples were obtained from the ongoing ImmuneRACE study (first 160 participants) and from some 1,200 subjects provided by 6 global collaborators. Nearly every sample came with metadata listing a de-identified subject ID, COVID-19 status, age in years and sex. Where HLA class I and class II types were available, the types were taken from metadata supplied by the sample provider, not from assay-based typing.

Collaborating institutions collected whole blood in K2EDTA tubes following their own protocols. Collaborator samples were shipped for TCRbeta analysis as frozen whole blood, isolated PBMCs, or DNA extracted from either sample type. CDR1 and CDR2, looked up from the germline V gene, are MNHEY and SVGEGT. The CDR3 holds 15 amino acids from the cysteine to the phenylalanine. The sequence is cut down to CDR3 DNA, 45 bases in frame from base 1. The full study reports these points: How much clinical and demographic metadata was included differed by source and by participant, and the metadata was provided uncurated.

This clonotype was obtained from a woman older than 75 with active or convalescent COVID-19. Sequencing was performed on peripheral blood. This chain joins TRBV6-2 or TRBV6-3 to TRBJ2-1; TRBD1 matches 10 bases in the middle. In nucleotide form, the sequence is TGTGCCAGCAGCTACTCTAGGGACAGGGGTTATGAGCAGTTCTTC. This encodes CASSYSRDRGYEQFF.